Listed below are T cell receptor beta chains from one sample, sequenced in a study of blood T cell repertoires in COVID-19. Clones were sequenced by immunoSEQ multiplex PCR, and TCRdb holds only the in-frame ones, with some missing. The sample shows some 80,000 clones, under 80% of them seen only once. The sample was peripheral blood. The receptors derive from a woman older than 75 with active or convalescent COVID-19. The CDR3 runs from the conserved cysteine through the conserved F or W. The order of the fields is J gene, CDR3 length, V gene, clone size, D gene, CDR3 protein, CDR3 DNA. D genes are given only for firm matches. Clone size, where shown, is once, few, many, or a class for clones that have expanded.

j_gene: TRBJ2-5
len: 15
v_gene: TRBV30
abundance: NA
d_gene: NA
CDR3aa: CAWSESQGLQETQYF
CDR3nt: TGTGCCTGGAGTGAATCGCAGGGCTTACAAGAGACCCAGTACTTC

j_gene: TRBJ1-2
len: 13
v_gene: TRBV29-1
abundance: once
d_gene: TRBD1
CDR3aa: CSVDRDRSSGYTF
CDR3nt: TGCAGCGTTGATCGGGACAGATCATCTGGCTACACCTTC

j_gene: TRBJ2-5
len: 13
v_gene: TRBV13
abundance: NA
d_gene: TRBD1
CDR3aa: CASSATGKETQYF
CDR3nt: TGTGCCAGCAGCGCGACAGGGAAGGAGACCCAGTACTTC

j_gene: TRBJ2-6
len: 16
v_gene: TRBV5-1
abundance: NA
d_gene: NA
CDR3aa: CASSHRSGAGANVLTF
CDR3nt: TGCGCCAGCAGCCATCGCTCCGGGGCTGGGGCCAACGTCCTGACTTTC

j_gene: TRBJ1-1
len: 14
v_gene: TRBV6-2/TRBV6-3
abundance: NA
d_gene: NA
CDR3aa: CASSSAGLFTEAFF
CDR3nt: TGTGCCAGCAGTTCGGCAGGGTTGTTCACTGAAGCTTTCTTT

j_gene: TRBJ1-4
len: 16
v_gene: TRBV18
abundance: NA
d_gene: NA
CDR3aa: CASSPPGAGVGEKLFF
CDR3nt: TGTGCCAGCTCACCACCGGGGGCAGGGGTCGGTGAAAAACTGTTTTTT

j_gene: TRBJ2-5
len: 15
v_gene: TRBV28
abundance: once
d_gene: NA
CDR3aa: CASSPFPGVGETQYF
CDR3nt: TGTGCCAGCAGCCCCTTCCCGGGGGTCGGGGAGACCCAGTACTTC

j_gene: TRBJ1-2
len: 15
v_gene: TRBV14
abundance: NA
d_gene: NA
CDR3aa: CASSQAITGTYGYTF
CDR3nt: TGTGCCAGCAGCCAAGCCATCACAGGGACCTATGGCTACACCTTC

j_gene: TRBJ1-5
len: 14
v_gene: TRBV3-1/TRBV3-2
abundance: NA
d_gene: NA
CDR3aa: CASSPRQRNQPQHF
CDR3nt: TGTGCCAGCAGCCCGCGACAGCGCAATCAGCCCCAGCATTTT

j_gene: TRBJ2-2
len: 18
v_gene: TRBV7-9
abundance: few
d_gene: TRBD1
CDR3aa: CASSLAQIRQGHTGELFF
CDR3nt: TGTGCCAGCAGCTTAGCTCAAATAAGACAGGGTCACACCGGGGAGCTGTTTTTT

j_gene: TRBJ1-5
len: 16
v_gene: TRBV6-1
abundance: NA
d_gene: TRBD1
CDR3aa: CASSVVTGGSNQPQHF
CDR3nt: TGTGCCAGCAGTGTAGTGACAGGGGGGAGCAATCAGCCCCAGCATTTT

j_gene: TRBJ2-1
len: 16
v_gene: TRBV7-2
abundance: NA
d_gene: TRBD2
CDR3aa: CASSPTVRRGDNEQFF
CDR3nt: TGTGCCAGCAGCCCCACGGTGAGGCGGGGGGACAATGAGCAGTTCTTC

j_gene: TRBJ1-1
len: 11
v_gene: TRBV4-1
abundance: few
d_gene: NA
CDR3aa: CASSQGQKAFF
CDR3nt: TGCGCCAGCAGCCAAGGACAGAAGGCTTTCTTT

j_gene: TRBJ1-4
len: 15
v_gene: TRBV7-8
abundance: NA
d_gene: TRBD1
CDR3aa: CASSLAQGASEKLFF
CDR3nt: TGTGCCAGCAGCCTAGCTCAGGGGGCCTCTGAAAAACTGTTTTTT

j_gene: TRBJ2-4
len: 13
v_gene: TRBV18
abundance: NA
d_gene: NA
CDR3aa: CASSPPSKNIQYF
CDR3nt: TGTGCCAGCTCACCCCCCTCGAAAAACATTCAGTACTTC

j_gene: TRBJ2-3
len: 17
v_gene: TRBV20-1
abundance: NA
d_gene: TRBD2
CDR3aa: CSASGASGEPSTDTQYF
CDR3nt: TGCAGTGCCAGTGGGGCTAGCGGGGAGCCGTCGACAGATACGCAGTATTTT

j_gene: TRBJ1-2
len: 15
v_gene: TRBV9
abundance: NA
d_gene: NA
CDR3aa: CASSPRTAKFYGYTF
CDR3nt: TGTGCCAGCAGCCCTCGGACAGCAAAATTCTATGGCTACACCTTC

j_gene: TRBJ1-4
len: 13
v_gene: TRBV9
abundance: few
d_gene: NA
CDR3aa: CASSVENDEKLFF
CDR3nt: TGTGCCAGCAGCGTTGAGAATGATGAAAAACTGTTTTTT

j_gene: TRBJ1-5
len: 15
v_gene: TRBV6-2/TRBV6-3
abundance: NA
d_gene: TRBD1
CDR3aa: CASSYRGGLYQPQHF
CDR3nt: TGTGCCAGCAGTTATAGAGGGGGCCTCTATCAGCCCCAGCATTTT

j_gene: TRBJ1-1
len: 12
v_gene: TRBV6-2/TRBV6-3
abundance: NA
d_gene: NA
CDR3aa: CASSSLGTEAFF
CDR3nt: TGTGCCAGCAGTTCCCTCGGGACTGAAGCTTTCTTT

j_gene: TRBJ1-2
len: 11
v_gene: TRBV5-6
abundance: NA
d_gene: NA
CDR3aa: CASGVRGEHTF
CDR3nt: TGTGCCAGCGGGGTGCGGGGGGAACACACCTTC

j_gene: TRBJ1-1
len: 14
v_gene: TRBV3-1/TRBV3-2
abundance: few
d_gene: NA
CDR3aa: CASSQLTVNTEAFF
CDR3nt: TGTGCCAGCAGCCAACTAACAGTGAACACTGAAGCTTTCTTT

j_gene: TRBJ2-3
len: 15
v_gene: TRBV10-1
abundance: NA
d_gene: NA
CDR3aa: CASSERPGLSDTQYF
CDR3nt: TGCGCCAGCAGTGAGAGGCCAGGGTTGTCGGATACGCAGTATTTT

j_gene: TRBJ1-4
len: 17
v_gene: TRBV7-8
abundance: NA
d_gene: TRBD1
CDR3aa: CASSLKRRGQANEKLFF
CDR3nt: TGTGCCAGCAGCTTAAAGAGGAGGGGACAGGCTAATGAAAAACTGTTTTTT

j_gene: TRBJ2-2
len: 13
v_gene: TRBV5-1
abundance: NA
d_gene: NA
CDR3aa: CASSFTGSGELFF
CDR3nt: TGCGCCAGCAGCTTTACAGGGTCCGGGGAGCTGTTTTTT

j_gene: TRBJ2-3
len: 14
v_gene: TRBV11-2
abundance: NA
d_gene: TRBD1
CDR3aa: CASSLGTDTDTQYF
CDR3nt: TGTGCCAGCAGCCTGGGGACAGACACAGATACGCAGTATTTT

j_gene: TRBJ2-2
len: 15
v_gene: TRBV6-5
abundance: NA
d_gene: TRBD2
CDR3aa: CASSRGLVNTGELFF
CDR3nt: TGTGCCAGCAGCCGTGGACTAGTTAACACCGGGGAGCTGTTTTTT

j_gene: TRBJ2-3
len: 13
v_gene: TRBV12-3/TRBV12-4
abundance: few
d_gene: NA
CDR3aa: CASSLPIPDTQYF
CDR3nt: TGTGCCAGCAGTTTACCCATCCCCGATACGCAGTATTTT

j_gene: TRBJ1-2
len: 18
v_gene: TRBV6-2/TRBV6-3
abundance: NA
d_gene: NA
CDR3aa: CASSYVGLLGDQPYGYTF
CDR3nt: TGTGCCAGCAGTTACGTGGGGCTTTTAGGAGACCAACCTTATGGCTACACCTTC

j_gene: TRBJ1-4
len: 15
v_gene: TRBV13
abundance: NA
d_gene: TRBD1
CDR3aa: CASREQGTANEKLFF
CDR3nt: TGTGCCAGCAGGGAACAGGGGACGGCTAATGAAAAACTGTTTTTT

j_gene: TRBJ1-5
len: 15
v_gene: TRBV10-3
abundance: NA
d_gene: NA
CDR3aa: CATGRSGGEGQPQHF
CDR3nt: TGTGCCACAGGAAGGAGTGGGGGGGAGGGACAGCCCCAGCATTTT

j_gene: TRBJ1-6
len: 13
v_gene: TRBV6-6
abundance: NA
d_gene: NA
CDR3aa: CASSSGEGSPLHF
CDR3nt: TGTGCCAGCAGTTCTGGGGAGGGATCACCCCTCCACTTT

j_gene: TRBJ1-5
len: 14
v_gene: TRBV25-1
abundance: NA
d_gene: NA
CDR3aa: CASSEPGYNQPQHF
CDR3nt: TGTGCCAGCAGTGAACCGGGTTACAATCAGCCCCAGCATTTT

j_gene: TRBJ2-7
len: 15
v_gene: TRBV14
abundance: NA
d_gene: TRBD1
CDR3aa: CASSQGTGVPYEQYF
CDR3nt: TGTGCCAGCAGCCAAGGGACAGGGGTGCCCTACGAGCAGTACTTC

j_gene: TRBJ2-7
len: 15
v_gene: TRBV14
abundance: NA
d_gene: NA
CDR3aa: CASSPRGSIAYEQYF
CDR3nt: TGTGCCAGCAGCCCGAGGGGGAGTATAGCCTACGAGCAGTACTTC

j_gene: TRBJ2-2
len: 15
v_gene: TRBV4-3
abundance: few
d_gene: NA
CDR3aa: CASSQEARITGELFF
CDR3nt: TGCGCCAGCAGCCAAGAGGCCAGGATCACCGGGGAGCTGTTTTTT

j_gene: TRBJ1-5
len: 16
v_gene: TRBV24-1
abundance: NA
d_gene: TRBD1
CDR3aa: CATSTGGTGIYQPQHF
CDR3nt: TGTGCCACCAGCACTGGGGGGACAGGGATCTATCAGCCCCAGCATTTT

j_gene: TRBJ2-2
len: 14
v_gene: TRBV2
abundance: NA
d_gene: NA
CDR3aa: CASSSQGNTGELFF
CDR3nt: TGTGCCAGCAGTTCACAGGGTAACACCGGGGAGCTGTTTTTT

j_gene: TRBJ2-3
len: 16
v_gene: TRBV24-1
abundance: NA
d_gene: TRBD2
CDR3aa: CATSDGLAGALNTQYF
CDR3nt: TGTGCCACCAGTGATGGACTAGCGGGGGCCCTTAATACGCAGTATTTT

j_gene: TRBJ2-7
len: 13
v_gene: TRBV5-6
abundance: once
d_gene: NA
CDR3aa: CASTRWEAYEQYF
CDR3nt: TGTGCCAGCACCCGATGGGAGGCCTACGAGCAGTACTTC

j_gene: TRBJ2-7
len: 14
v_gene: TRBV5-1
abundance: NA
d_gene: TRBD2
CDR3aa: CASSQLAGGYEQYF
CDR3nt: TGCGCCAGCAGCCAGCTAGCGGGGGGGTACGAGCAGTACTTC